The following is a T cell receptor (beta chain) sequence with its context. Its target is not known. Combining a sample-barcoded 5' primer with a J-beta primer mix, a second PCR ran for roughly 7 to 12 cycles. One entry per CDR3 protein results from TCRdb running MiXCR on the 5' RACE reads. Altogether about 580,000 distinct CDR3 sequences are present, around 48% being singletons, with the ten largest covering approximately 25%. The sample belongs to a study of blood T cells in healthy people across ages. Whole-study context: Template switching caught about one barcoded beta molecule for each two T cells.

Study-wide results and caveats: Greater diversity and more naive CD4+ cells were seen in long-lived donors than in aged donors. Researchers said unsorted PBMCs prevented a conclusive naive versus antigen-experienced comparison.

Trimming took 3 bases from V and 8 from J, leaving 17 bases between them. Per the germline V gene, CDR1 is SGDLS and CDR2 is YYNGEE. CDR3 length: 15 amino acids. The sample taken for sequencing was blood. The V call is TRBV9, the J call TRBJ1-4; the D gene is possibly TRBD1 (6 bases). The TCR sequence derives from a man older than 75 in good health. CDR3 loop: CASSAPEWGREKLFF. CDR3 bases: TGTGCCAGCAGCGCACCTGAGTGGGGGCGCGAAAAACTGTTTTTT.